This T cell receptor (beta chain) was captured by sequencing in a study of post-analysis software for immune sequencing data. Study-wide findings and caveats: A significant reduction in normalized Chao1 diversity was observed in multiple sclerosis patients versus controls.

cDNA libraries for TCR beta contained unique molecular identifiers. TCRdb reprocessed the PCR reads via MiXCR and lists one record per CDR3 protein. The data show 160,000 or so distinct CDR3 sequences, with 30% to 45% seen just once and over 25% held by the top ten. With regard to this clonotype: Its antigen is currently unknown.

The CDR3 consists of 14 residues. Trimming shortened V by 4 bases and J by 3 bases, and 12 bases separated the two germline ends. The germline V gene encodes CDR1 LGHNA and CDR2 YNFKEQ. The J gene is TRBJ2-5, the V gene TRBV4-2; D gene unclear. The source of this sequence is a girl between 10 and 17 years old with multiple sclerosis. Here the sequenced sample was blood, taken after autologous hematopoietic stem cell transplantation. DNA for the CDR3: TGTGCCAGCAGCCGATCGGGCGGAGAAGAGACCCAGTACTTC. Amino acids: CASSRSGGEETQYF.